This T cell receptor (beta chain) was recovered during a study of T cell responses to AZD1222 COVID-19 vaccine. The table came from immunoSEQ multiplex PCR; TCRdb's copy has only in-frame clones and leaves some out. The table includes around 100,000 clones, approximately 90% detected once. Concerning this clone: Its antigen remains unknown.

Findings of the study overall: Among vaccine-associated CD4 TCRs, coverage spanned spike, with dominance at 160-218 and 743-854.

The ends were cut back, 5 bases at V and 4 bases at J, with 13 bases in the middle. The germline gives CDR1 SGHTA, CDR2 FQGTGA. CDR3 length: 14 residues. The chain has TRBV7-3 and TRBJ2-3; tentatively, D is TRBD2 (6 bases). The TCR was taken from an adult in good health. The sequenced sample was peripheral blood, obtained on day 0 of AZD1222 vaccination. The chain's CDR3 is CASSPSSGSDTQYF. CDR3 coding DNA: TGTGCCAGCAGCCCCTCGAGCGGGTCAGATACGCAGTATTTT. The full variable domain, its missing parts supplied by reference TRBV7-3 and TRBJ2-3, is GAGVSQTPSNKVTEKGKYVELRCDPISGHTALYWYRQSLGQGPEFLIYFQGTGAADDSGLPNDRFFAVRPEGSVSTLKIQRTERGDSAVYLCASSPSSGSDTQYFGPGTRLTVL.